A single sample gave rise to the 25 T cell receptor beta chains below, sequenced in a study of tumor and adjacent non-tumor tissue in lung cancer. Three rounds of nested PCR, following a modified ARM-PCR protocol, produced the TCRbeta library. TCRdb used MiXCR to reprocess the multiplex PCR reads, holding one entry per CDR3 protein. Of roughly 48,000 distinct CDR3 sequences listed, 60% to 65% are singletons. RNA was extracted from bulk tissue without any cell sorting. This non-tumor lung sample came from over 3 cm beyond the tumor edge. Sequenced input: distant non-tumor lung tissue. The receptor source for this set is a woman in her sixties or seventies with non-small cell lung cancer.

The chain links TRBV29-1 to TRBJ1-1; D is ambiguous. CDR1 SQVTM and CDR2 ANQGSEA come from the germline V gene. CDR3 length: 11 amino acids. Between the trimmed V and J ends, which lost 7 bases and 5 bases, there was a span of 11 bases. CDR3 protein: CSARQETEAFF. The CDR3 DNA is TGCAGCGCGAGGCAGGAGACTGAAGCTTTCTTT.

A word on this clonotype: Germline and junction disagree at one end, which may indicate a read error. The chain joins TRBV6-6 to TRBJ1-1; possibly TRBD1 for D (5 bases). This CDR3 contains 14 residues. The germline CDR1 and CDR2 sequences are MNHNY and SVGAGI (reference sequence). CDR3 sequence: CASSFQGTNTKAFF. The CDR3 nucleotides read TGTGCCAGCAGTTTTCAGGGAACAAACACTAAAGCTTTCTTT.

To note about this clonotype: Its ends do not fully match the called genes, so a read error is possible. The chain uses TRBV20-1 and TRBJ2-7; D gene ambiguous. Germline V CDR1 and CDR2: DFQATT, SNEGSKA (reference sequence). There are 12 residues in the CDR3. CDR3 amino acids: CSVGSDSYEQYF. CDR3 sequence (DNA): TGCAGTGTTGGATCCGACTCCTACGAGCAATACTTC.

This clonotype came up many times. The chain links TRBV4-1 to TRBJ1-2; tentatively, D is TRBD1 (5 bases). CDR1 is MGHRA and CDR2 is YSYEKL in the germline V gene. The CDR3 is 15 residues long. V lost 2 bases to trimming and J lost 4 bases, with 14 bases between them. CDR3 DNA: TGCGCCAGCAGCCAACCGGGACGGATGAGCTATGGCTACACCTTC. It yields the protein CASSQPGRMSYGYTF.

Details on this clonotype: Relative to the germline gene, one junction end is altered; a read error may explain this. The chain has TRBV10-3 and TRBJ2-7, with 11 nucleotides matching TRBD2. The CDR3 consists of 15 residues. Germline loops: CDR1 ENHRY, CDR2 SYGVKD. The CDR3 loop is CALSEGTSGPYEQYF. The CDR3 nucleotides are TGTGCCCTCAGCGAGGGGACTAGCGGTCCCTACGAGCAGTACTTC.

This clonotype was detected once. The germline gene is not matched at one end of the junction; a read error may be the cause. The gene calls are TRBV6-6 and TRBJ1-2; TRBD1 aligns across 8 bases. Germline V gene lookup returns CDR1 MNHNY and CDR2 SVGAGI (reference sequence). CDR3 size: 15 residues. The CDR3 coding sequence is TGCGCCAGCAGCCTGGACAGGGAAATGGCCTATGGCTACACCTTC. It is translated as CASSLDREMAYGYTF.

The rearrangement joins TRBV4-1 to TRBJ2-1; D might be TRBD2 (5 bases). The DNA matches TRBJ2-7 better at its end, which makes the J call doubtful. CDR1 and CDR2 (germline): MGHRA, YSYEKL. The CDR3 has 18 amino acids. The CDR3 region has the DNA TGCAGCAGCAGCCAAGATCTAGAGCTAGCAGCGACTCACAATGAGCAGTACTTC. Residues: CSSSQDLELAATHNEQYF.

This clonotype came up a few times. The rearrangement joins TRBV5-1 to TRBJ1-2; possibly TRBD1 for D (5 bases). Germline V gene data show CDR1 as SGHRS and CDR2 as YFSETQ. V dropped 3 bases and J dropped 6 bases, with 12 bases sitting between them. This CDR3 is built from 13 residues. CDR3: CASSWGSQDGYTF. The CDR3 DNA sequence: TGCGCCAGCAGCTGGGGCTCCCAGGATGGCTACACCTTC.

Concerning this clonotype: A much larger clone lies one base from this, so it may be a read error. The chain has TRBV29-1 and TRBJ2-7; D uncertain. The ends were cut back, 5 bases at V and 2 bases at J, with 7 bases in the middle. Germline values: CDR1 SQVTM, CDR2 ANQGSEA. CDR3 length: 11 amino acids. The CDR3 region has the DNA TGCAGCGTTCAGGAGCCCTACGAGCAGTACTTC. Translating it yields CSVQEPYEQYF.

The V and J genes are TRBV28 and TRBJ2-6; 9 bases are a match to TRBD1. Trimming cost V 5 bases and J 3 bases; bases outside gene matches: 14. The CDR3 totals 19 residues. Per germline, CDR1 MDHEN and CDR2 SYDVKM. The CDR3 spells CASSLLGTGLFYGANVLTF. CDR3 nucleotide sequence: TGTGCCAGCAGTCTCCTCGGGACAGGGCTTTTCTATGGGGCCAACGTCCTGACTTTC.

Turning to this clonotype: At one boundary the junction diverges from the germline segment, which might be a read error. The J gene is TRBJ1-1, the V gene TRBV7-8; perhaps TRBD1 as D (5 bases). Looked up from germline, CDR1 is SGHVS and CDR2 is FQNEAQ. CDR3 length equals 17 residues. The CDR3 loop is CASSFSFLGLTNTEAVF. In nucleotides, the CDR3 is TGTGCCAGCAGCTTTAGTTTTTTGGGACTGACTAACACTGAAGCTGTCTTT. Full variable domain (missing parts from reference TRBV7-8 and TRBJ1-1): GAGVSQSPRYKVAKRGQDVALRCDPISGHVSLFWYQQALGQGPEFLTYFQNEAQLDKSGLPSDRFFAERPEGSVSTLKIQRTQQEDSAVYLCASSFSFLGLTNTEAVFGQGTRLTVV.

The rearrangement uses TRBV29-1 and TRBJ2-1; tentatively, D is TRBD1 (5 bases). This CDR3 is 13 amino acids long. From germline, CDR1 is SQVTM and CDR2 ANQGSEA. V lost 6 bases and J 15 bases, leaving 24 bases between the germline ends. The CDR3 here is CSVIRQDINGRFF. The CDR3, as DNA: TGCAGCGTAATACGGCAGGACATAAATGGGCGGTTCTTC.

Of note for this clonotype: Since the CDR3 does not end with the conserved phenylalanine or tryptophan, this likely comes from a read error. The CDR3 protein is CASSYVTEGYTY. The CDR3 DNA is TGTGCCAGCAGTTACGTGACTGAGGGCTACACCTAC. The chain has TRBV6-5 and TRBJ1-2; D unclear. The length of the CDR3 is 12 residues. Trimming shortened V by 2 bases and J by 8 bases, and 9 bases separated the two germline ends. Germline CDR1 reads MNHEY; CDR2 reads SVGAGI.

Worth noting for this clonotype: Given a much more abundant clone one base away, this may be a read error. V is TRBV20-1 and J is TRBJ2-5, with 7 bases aligning to TRBD2. V trimming: 5 bases; J trimming: 0 bases; junction bases outside the gene matches: 12. Germline V gene data show CDR1 as DFQATT and CDR2 as SNEGSKA (reference sequence). The CDR3 totals 16 residues. In DNA form, the CDR3 reads TGCAGTGCTGTGGCGGGAGCTACCTCGAACCAAGAGACCCAGTACTTC. Its protein is CSAVAGATSNQETQYF.

In the case of this clonotype: This may stem from a read error, because a much larger clone lies one nucleotide away. The chain employs TRBV20-1 and TRBJ2-5; D is uncertain. The CDR3 consists of 12 residues. Trimming cost V 7 bases and J 1 base, with 10 bases left between them. Germline CDR1 is DFQATT and CDR2 is SNEGSKA (reference sequence). CDR3 coding DNA: TGCAGTGTTAGTTTTGGCCAAGAGACCCAGTACTTC. The encoded protein is CSVSFGQETQYF.

This clonotype has a handful of counts. Mismatch with germline at one junction end may stem from a read error. CDR3 region: CASSQEWTSWRKGAFFDTQYF. Written as DNA, the CDR3 is TGCGCCAGTAGCCAAGAATGGACTAGCTGGAGAAAGGGTGCCTTTTTCGATACGCAGTATTTT. This chain uses TRBV4-2 with TRBJ2-3; the match to TRBD2 covers 8 bases. Germline assignment: CDR1 LGHNA and CDR2 YNFKEQ. There are 21 residues in the CDR3.

Comment on this clonotype: This may arise from a read error, as a much more abundant clone is one base away. The V call is TRBV11-2, the J call TRBJ2-7; TRBD1 matches at 7 bases. Per germline, CDR1 SGHAT and CDR2 FQNNGV. CDR3 length: 13 amino acids. The CDR3 loop reads CAISLDLTGRKYF. CDR3 nucleotides: TGTGCCATCAGCTTAGATCTGACAGGGCGTAAGTACTTC.

Notes on this clonotype: This may be a read error: a much more frequent sequence differs by one nucleotide. This chain links TRBV20-1 with TRBJ2-7; D unclear. The CDR3 consists of 11 residues. CDR1 is DFQATT and CDR2 is SNEGSKA in the germline V gene (reference sequence). Trimming removed 3 bases at V and 7 bases at J, with 10 bases between. CDR3 residues: CSASEAEEQYF. In DNA, the CDR3 is TGCAGTGCTAGCGAGGCGGAAGAGCAGTACTTC.

This clonotype came up once. This sequence joins TRBV6-5 and TRBJ1-2; 7 bases agree with TRBD1. V shed 10 bases, J shed 0 bases, and the junction held 23 bases outside the gene matches. The CDR3 has 19 amino acids. In germline, CDR1 is MNHEY, CDR2 SVGAGI. This chain's CDR3 is CAMSETQQPGTATNYGYTF. CDR3 sequence (DNA): TGTGCCATGAGTGAAACGCAGCAACCCGGGACAGCTACTAACTATGGCTACACCTTC.

Concerning this clonotype: One end of the junction fails to match germline, which may point to a read error. The chain has TRBV29-1 and TRBJ2-5; 7 nucleotides match TRBD1. Germline assignment: CDR1 SQVTM and CDR2 ANQGSEA. CDR3 size: 16 residues. The CDR3 bases are TGCAGCGTTGACATAATTAGACAGGGCGATGGGGAGACCCAGAACTTC. Encoded protein: CSVDIIRQGDGETQNF.

This clonotype was found a few times. One end of the junction is discordant with germline, which a read error may explain. This chain joins TRBV7-9 and TRBJ2-5, with a weak D call TRBD1 (6 bases). The length of the CDR3 is 15 residues. The germline V gene encodes CDR1 SEHNR and CDR2 FQNEAQ (reference sequence). The CDR3 is CTSSRAAGVQETQYF. The CDR3 coding sequence is TGTACCAGCAGCCGAGCGGCAGGGGTTCAAGAGACCCAGTACTTC.

The gene calls are TRBV6-6 and TRBJ2-3, with 11 positions matching TRBD1. The V gene's germline CDR1 is MNHNY and CDR2 SVGAGI (reference sequence). J was trimmed by 7 bases and V by 7 bases; bases with no gene match: 10. The CDR3 consists of 15 residues. Written as DNA, the CDR3 is TGTGCCAGCACCAAAGGGACAGGGGGGGCAAATACGCAGTATTTT. It translates to CASTKGTGGANTQYF.

This clonotype has just a few counts. A junction end diverges from the germline sequence, so it may reflect a read error. The chain couples TRBV4-1 to TRBJ2-7; weak D call: TRBD1 (5 bases). CDR3 length equals 16 residues. The germline V gene has CDR1 MGHRA and CDR2 YSYEKL. The CDR3 protein is CTSTQETAWDGPEQYF. CDR3 coding DNA: TGCACCAGCACCCAAGAGACAGCCTGGGATGGTCCCGAGCAGTACTTC.

About this clonotype itself: Relative to the germline gene, one junction end is altered; a read error may explain this. The chain uses TRBV12-3 or TRBV12-4 and TRBJ2-2; D possibly corresponds to TRBD2 (5 bases). The CDR3 sequence is 13 residues long. DNA of the CDR3: TGTGCCAGCAGCTTAAGACAAACCGGGGAGCTGTATTTT. It codes for CASSLRQTGELYF.

This clonotype was seen repeatedly, ten times or more. The chain carries TRBV10-3 and TRBJ2-7, with unresolved D. CDR1 is ENHRY, CDR2 SYGVKD, per germline. V gave up 3 bases and J gave up 4 bases, with 16 bases separating them. The CDR3 totals 15 residues. The CDR3 here is CAISEGGGGPYEQYF. The CDR3 bases are TGTGCCATCAGTGAAGGTGGTGGCGGTCCGTACGAGCAGTACTTC.